The TCR beta chain described here comes from a study of blood T cell repertoires in COVID-19. On the study more broadly: The samples span acute and convalescent COVID-19 from the United States, Italy and Spain.

This CDR3 has 14 residues. Germline CDR1 reads SGHRS; CDR2 reads YFSETQ. V trimming: 0 bases; J trimming: 7 bases; junction bases outside the gene matches: 3. Profiled with immunoSEQ multiplex PCR; TCRdb holds only in-frame clones, not every one. The sample carries around 300,000 clones, about 89% recorded once. Sequencing used PBMCs or T cells enriched from blood (not recorded which). This sequence joins TRBV5-1 and TRBJ2-1; 8 bases line up with TRBD2. The clonotype originates from a woman in her thirties or forties who had recovered from COVID-19. The CDR3 loop reads CASSLAGGLNEQFF. In DNA form, the CDR3 reads TGCGCCAGCAGCTTGGCGGGGGGGCTAAATGAGCAGTTCTTC.